This is a list of T cell receptor beta chains from one sample in a study of T cells in localized non-small cell lung cancer. The method was immunoSEQ multiplex PCR; TCRdb's version includes in-frame clones alone and lacks a portion of them. The sample has some 4,000 clones, roughly 25% seen once. The sequenced sample was lung tumor tissue, obtained before any cancer treatment. These receptors were obtained from a woman aged 35 to 70 with stage I lung adenocarcinoma. Both conserved end residues are part of each CDR3. D genes are given only for firm matches. Size tells how often a clone was seen (once, few, many) or the class of an expanded clone, and some rows leave it out.

CDR3 protein: CASSIGRGASNQPQHF
CDR3 DNA: TGTGCCAGTAGTATCGGGCGGGGGGCGAGCAATCAGCCCCAGCATTTT
D gene: .
J gene: TRBJ1-5
V gene: TRBV19
clone size: .

CDR3 protein: CATSRVLEGGYGYTF
CDR3 DNA: TGTGCCACCAGCAGAGTGCTGGAGGGAGGCTATGGCTACACCTTC
D gene: .
J gene: TRBJ1-2
V gene: TRBV15
clone size: once

CDR3 protein: CASSIQEGQGDTEAFF
CDR3 DNA: TGTGCCAGTAGTATCCAAGAGGGACAGGGGGACACTGAAGCTTTCTTT
D gene: TRBD1
J gene: TRBJ1-1
V gene: TRBV19
clone size: few

CDR3 protein: CASRQGYGYTF
CDR3 DNA: TGTGCCAGCAGGCAGGGGTATGGCTACACCTTC
D gene: .
J gene: TRBJ1-2
V gene: TRBV6-7
clone size: .

CDR3 protein: CASTEWGVGNTIYF
CDR3 DNA: TGTGCCAGTACGGAATGGGGAGTCGGAAACACCATATATTTT
D gene: .
J gene: TRBJ1-3
V gene: TRBV19
clone size: few

CDR3 protein: CASSQYLGNEQFF
CDR3 DNA: TGTGCCAGCAGCCAGTACCTGGGCAATGAGCAGTTCTTC
D gene: .
J gene: TRBJ2-1
V gene: TRBV14
clone size: .

CDR3 protein: CASSRQGFRETQYF
CDR3 DNA: TGTGCCAGCAGCAGACAGGGGTTTCGAGAGACCCAGTACTTC
D gene: TRBD1
J gene: TRBJ2-5
V gene: TRBV28
clone size: .

CDR3 protein: CASSVTAPGEQFF
CDR3 DNA: TGTGCCAGCAGCGTTACGGCCCCCGGTGAGCAGTTCTTC
D gene: .
J gene: TRBJ2-1
V gene: TRBV9
clone size: .

CDR3 protein: CASSQGLKSRELFF
CDR3 DNA: TGCGCCAGCAGCCAAGGACTGAAAAGCAGGGAGCTGTTTTTT
D gene: .
J gene: TRBJ2-2
V gene: TRBV1
clone size: .

CDR3 protein: CASSLGVGVQPQHF
CDR3 DNA: TGTGCCAGCAGCTTAGGGGTTGGGGTTCAGCCCCAGCATTTT
D gene: .
J gene: TRBJ1-5
V gene: TRBV11-3
clone size: .

CDR3 protein: CASSFTGGTEAFF
CDR3 DNA: TGCGCCAGCAGCTTTACAGGGGGCACTGAAGCTTTCTTT
D gene: TRBD1
J gene: TRBJ1-1
V gene: TRBV23-1
clone size: few

CDR3 protein: CSVVRRGPGTEAFF
CDR3 DNA: TGCAGCGTTGTACGGAGGGGGCCTGGCACTGAAGCTTTCTTT
D gene: TRBD1
J gene: TRBJ1-1
V gene: TRBV29-1
clone size: .

CDR3 protein: CASSYQRTLANYGYTF
CDR3 DNA: TGTGCCAGCAGTTACCAACGGACACTGGCTAACTATGGCTACACCTTC
D gene: .
J gene: TRBJ1-2
V gene: TRBV6-8
clone size: few

CDR3 protein: CASSADRGTEAFF
CDR3 DNA: TGTGCCAGCAGCGCGGACAGGGGGACTGAAGCTTTCTTT
D gene: TRBD1
J gene: TRBJ1-1
V gene: TRBV7-1
clone size: .

CDR3 protein: CASSLSAGRGRSAQHF
CDR3 DNA: TGTGCCAGCAGTTTATCCGCAGGGAGGGGCCGCTCCGCCCAGCATTTT
D gene: .
J gene: TRBJ1-5
V gene: TRBV28
clone size: few

CDR3 protein: CASRLSGGVAKNIQYF
CDR3 DNA: TGTGCCAGCAGACTAAGCGGGGGGGTAGCCAAAAACATTCAGTACTTC
D gene: TRBD2
J gene: TRBJ2-4
V gene: TRBV28
clone size: .

CDR3 protein: CASNHPGDTLGGYTF
CDR3 DNA: TGTGCCAGTAACCATCCGGGGGACACATTGGGTGGCTACACCTTC
D gene: .
J gene: TRBJ1-2
V gene: TRBV19
clone size: .

CDR3 protein: CASSAVMGPDTQYF
CDR3 DNA: TGTGCCAGCAGCGCAGTTATGGGACCAGATACGCAGTATTTT
D gene: .
J gene: TRBJ2-3
V gene: TRBV9
clone size: few

CDR3 protein: CASSYSTYGRAEQYF
CDR3 DNA: TGTGCCAGCAGTTACTCTACGTATGGACGGGCAGAGCAGTACTTC
D gene: .
J gene: TRBJ2-7
V gene: TRBV6-8
clone size: few

CDR3 protein: CASSRFNSPLHF
CDR3 DNA: TGTGCCAGCAGTCGATTTAATTCACCCCTCCACTTT
D gene: .
J gene: TRBJ1-6
V gene: TRBV6-8
clone size: few

CDR3 protein: CASSPSATQETQYF
CDR3 DNA: TGTGCCAGCTCACCAAGTGCTACCCAAGAGACCCAGTACTTC
D gene: .
J gene: TRBJ2-5
V gene: TRBV18
clone size: .

CDR3 protein: CASSQGGSTDTQYF
CDR3 DNA: TGTGCCAGCAGCCAAGGCGGGAGCACAGATACGCAGTATTTT
D gene: .
J gene: TRBJ2-3
V gene: TRBV9
clone size: .

CDR3 protein: CAISEGQRRAFF
CDR3 DNA: TGTGCCATCAGTGAAGGACAGCGAAGGGCTTTCTTT
D gene: .
J gene: TRBJ1-1
V gene: TRBV6-1
clone size: few

CDR3 protein: CASSLTSGFEFF
CDR3 DNA: TGTGCCAGCAGTTTGACTAGCGGATTCGAATTCTTC
D gene: TRBD2
J gene: TRBJ2-1
V gene: TRBV28
clone size: few

CDR3 protein: CASSLVSGGHNEQFF
CDR3 DNA: TGTGCCAGCAGCTTAGTTTCAGGGGGCCACAATGAGCAGTTCTTC
D gene: TRBD1
J gene: TRBJ2-1
V gene: TRBV11-3
clone size: .

CDR3 protein: CAISESRGAATEAFF
CDR3 DNA: TGTGCCATCAGTGAGTCTCGGGGGGCTGCCACTGAAGCTTTCTTT
D gene: .
J gene: TRBJ1-1
V gene: TRBV10-3
clone size: .

CDR3 protein: CASIGGTSSYEQYF
CDR3 DNA: TGTGCCAGCATCGGGGGAACTAGCTCCTACGAGCAGTACTTC
D gene: .
J gene: TRBJ2-7
V gene: TRBV6-8
clone size: medium-sized

CDR3 protein: CASSLMGDSYEQYF
CDR3 DNA: TGTGCCAGCAGTCTTATGGGGGACTCCTACGAGCAGTACTTC
D gene: .
J gene: TRBJ2-7
V gene: TRBV6-8
clone size: hyperexpanded

CDR3 protein: CASSLFGSSYEQYF
CDR3 DNA: TGCGCCAGCAGCTTGTTCGGGAGCTCCTACGAGCAGTACTTC
D gene: .
J gene: TRBJ2-7
V gene: TRBV5-1
clone size: .

CDR3 protein: CASSRDRGYYGYTF
CDR3 DNA: TGTGCCAGCAGCCGGGACAGGGGCTATTATGGCTACACCTTC
D gene: TRBD1
J gene: TRBJ1-2
V gene: TRBV11-3
clone size: .

CDR3 protein: CAISEGPPGEQFF
CDR3 DNA: TGTGCCATCAGTGAGGGGCCCCCGGGTGAGCAGTTCTTC
D gene: .
J gene: TRBJ2-1
V gene: TRBV10-3
clone size: few

CDR3 protein: CASSYSGSRDRSSPLHF
CDR3 DNA: TGTGCCAGCAGTTACTCGGGTAGCCGGGACAGGTCGTCACCCCTCCACTTT
D gene: TRBD1
J gene: TRBJ1-6
V gene: TRBV6-8
clone size: .